This entry is about one T cell receptor (beta chain). The antigen this receptor binds is unknown. It has no much larger one-base neighbor in the sample; base qualities were not kept. The data are from a study of shared clonotypes between healthy human individuals (TCRdb year 2020). Concerning the study at large: A couple of women and a few men aged 18 to 49 years were included in the cohort. For each donor, three plates each were used for CD4 naive and CD4 memory, two plates were used for CD8 naive, and one plate was used for CD8 memory. To increase sequencing depth and limit assay-specific biases, different laboratories used diverse techniques to prepare libraries and sequence TCR repertoires. To estimate repertoire size and how much clonotypes are shared between individuals, the study performed deep sequencing of blood TCR repertoires from roughly five healthy adults. Leukapheresis yielded between about 0.85 and 10 billion PBMCs per donor. What the research found in general, with its limitations: Around 5% of naive CD4, 3% to 3.5% of naive CD8, roughly 2.4% of memory CD4, and 0.35% to 0.5% of memory CD8 clonotypes were shared across four donors. Larger estimated clonotype richness was generally found for naive subsets than for memory subsets. Only blood was sampled, and tissue TCR repertoires likely differ from those in blood. Pairwise subsampling indicated that sequencing depth was expected to affect the degree of clonotype sharing among donors. Incomplete sequencing was indicated by rarefaction of sorted-subset datasets, despite the large sequencing depth. Clonotypes shared by all four sorted-subset donors showed higher generation probabilities than non-shared clonotypes. Because the study included a small number of donors, the genetic and exposure-history diversity represented was limited.

Donors were healthy HIV-negative adults with no recently reported acute infections or vaccinations. Every donor was a Caucasian adult living in Nashville, Tennessee, USA. CD4+ T cells were enriched by magnetic negative selection; naive cells were then positively selected on CD45RA, and the negative fraction formed the memory subset. After blood collection by leukapheresis, PBMCs were isolated using Ficoll-Histopaque density gradient centrifugation and then cryopreserved in the vapor phase of liquid nitrogen. Purity and quantity of every magnetically sorted T cell population were checked by analytical flow cytometry. Each sorted fraction had its genomic DNA isolated and then quantified by UV absorbance on a Nanodrop 2000c. Using the deep immunoSEQ assay, multiplex PCR amplified TCR CDR3 regions from genomic DNA. For each cell subset, the extracted genomic DNA was distributed evenly across all wells of several immunoSEQ 96-well plates, and each plate served as one replicate. For sorted subsets, 200 to 250 ng genomic DNA, equal to approximately 30,000 T cell genomes, was loaded into each replicate PCR. Purified libraries were measured with a Qubit 3.0 fluorometer, size-checked on a Bioanalyzer 2100, and measured again with the KAPA Library Quantification kit. A separate single-read 150-cycle Illumina NextSeq 550 flow cell was used to sequence each immunoSEQ 96-well plate. The source study handled its data this way. Because only junctional sequences without quality scores were contained in the immunoSEQ output, filtering matching that applied to full-length reads could not be performed. To assign V/J genes and CDR3, sequences were annotated using PyIR, a Python wrapper for IgBLAST v1.9, with IMGT germline references. Reads with weak V/J assignments (E-value above 1e-6), missing CDR3, stop codons, out-of-frame junctions, or ambiguous translated residues were removed. V3J clonotypes were defined by identical inferred V gene, J gene, and CDR3 amino acid sequence. The percentage overlap between two repertoires was calculated by dividing the number of shared unique clonotypes by the size of the smaller repertoire. Richness of each repertoire was evaluated using RTK rarefaction, the Chao1 estimator, and Recon v2.1 estimates of unobserved clonotypes. For all TCRbeta clonotypes obtained by the gDNA method from four donors, generation probabilities were computed with OLGA. TCRdb stores this immuneACCESS table with in-frame sequences only. Part of the clones is absent; in the studies checked, under half of the shortfall reflects unresolved V genes, and no reason is known for the rest. V and J calls and clone size follow that table, whereas D and trimming were derived from the DNA. The sample table records 1,400,000 or so clones; just under 99% of these occur just once. The ten largest account for around 0.38% of the sample.

Reading the germline V gene gives CDR1 SGHTA and CDR2 FQGNSA. Inclusive of the bounding cysteine and phenylalanine, the CDR3 is 16 residues long. Only the CDR3 part of the read is kept: 48 bases, read in frame from the first base. Relative to germline, V is 2 bases shorter and J is 5 bases shorter, with 15 bases between their ends. This receptor was obtained from a man younger than 40 in good health. The chain is encoded by TRBV7-2 joined to TRBJ2-2, with TRBD2 as a weak D call on 6 bases. Input material: naive CD4+ T cells sorted from blood. The label giving this sample's cell subset or site can be read as: CD45RA+ positively selected. The nucleotide sequence is given as TGTGCCAGCAGCTTAAGGGGCCAAGGGAGGACCGGGGAGCTGTTTTTT. It translates as CASSLRGQGRTGELFF.